Listed below are T cell receptor beta chains from one sample, sequenced in a study of T cells in Graves' hyperthyroidism and ophthalmopathy. TCRdb re-called the multiplex PCR reads through MiXCR, storing one row per CDR3 protein. This table has about 710,000 distinct CDR3 sequences, around 17% appearing once. Sequences were obtained from blood. All receptors come from a man younger than 30 with Graves' hyperthyroidism. The CDR3 runs from the conserved cysteine through the conserved F or W. Fields, in order: CDR3 protein, CDR3 DNA, D gene, J gene, V gene, clone size. The D gene is left open where the match is weak. Rows give clone size only sometimes, using once, few, many, or a class for an expanded clone.

CDR3: CASSVGGGPETQYF
DNA: TGTGCCAGCAGCGTAGGGGGAGGCCCGGAGACCCAGTACTTC
D: -
J: TRBJ2-5
V: TRBV9
size: -

CDR3: CASSLAGTRLGPQHF
DNA: TGTGCCAGCAGCTTGGCAGGGACACGTCTTGGACCCCAGCATTTT
D: -
J: TRBJ1-5
V: TRBV7-8
size: -

CDR3: CSVGTAEAFF
DNA: TGCAGCGTTGGGACGGCGGAAGCTTTCTTT
D: -
J: TRBJ1-1
V: TRBV29-1
size: -

CDR3: CASSLTGGRGTEAFF
DNA: TGTGCCAGCAGCTTAACAGGTGGGAGGGGCACTGAAGCTTTCTTT
D: -
J: TRBJ1-1
V: TRBV7-9
size: few

CDR3: CASSPWTGTSYEQYF
DNA: TGTGCCAGCAGCCCTTGGACAGGGACTTCCTACGAGCAGTACTTC
D: TRBD1
J: TRBJ2-7
V: TRBV14
size: few

CDR3: CASSLSGLAGAPRETQYF
DNA: TGTGCCAGCAGTTTATCGGGACTAGCGGGAGCTCCCCGCGAGACCCAGTACTTC
D: TRBD2
J: TRBJ2-5
V: TRBV28
size: -

CDR3: CASSRQGLAGGYEQYF
DNA: TGCGCCAGCAGCCGACAGGGGTTAGCGGGTGGCTACGAGCAGTACTTC
D: -
J: TRBJ2-7
V: TRBV5-1
size: -

CDR3: CASSQGVGAGVGELFF
DNA: TGTGCCAGCAGCCAAGGCGTTGGAGCGGGGGTCGGGGAGCTGTTTTTT
D: TRBD2
J: TRBJ2-2
V: TRBV3-1
size: -

CDR3: CAISEISYEQYF
DNA: TGTGCCATCAGTGAGATATCCTACGAGCAGTACTTC
D: -
J: TRBJ2-7
V: TRBV10-3
size: -

CDR3: CSARSDEDPAQETQYF
DNA: TGCAGTGCTAGATCTGACGAAGATCCCGCTCAAGAGACCCAGTACTTC
D: -
J: TRBJ2-5
V: TRBV20-1
size: -

CDR3: CASSLGPTDTQYF
DNA: TGTGCCAGCAGCTTAGGACCCACAGATACGCAGTATTTT
D: -
J: TRBJ2-3
V: TRBV7-3
size: many

CDR3: CASSETGGNTEAFF
DNA: TGTGCCAGCAGTGAAACCGGCGGAAACACTGAAGCTTTCTTT
D: -
J: TRBJ1-1
V: TRBV6-1
size: many

CDR3: CASSLGQGANYGYTF
DNA: TGTGCCAGCAGCTTAGGACAGGGGGCTAACTATGGCTACACCTTC
D: TRBD1
J: TRBJ1-2
V: TRBV7-9
size: -

CDR3: CASSSQTGVVTDTQYF
DNA: TGTGCCAGCAGCTCACAGACAGGGGTAGTCACAGATACGCAGTATTTT
D: TRBD1
J: TRBJ2-3
V: TRBV9
size: few

CDR3: CASSLGDLGRETQYF
DNA: TGTGCCAGCAGCCTGGGCGACTTGGGACGAGAGACCCAGTACTTC
D: -
J: TRBJ2-5
V: TRBV7-9
size: few

CDR3: CASGTTGETQYF
DNA: TGTGCCAGCGGGACCACCGGGGAGACCCAGTACTTC
D: -
J: TRBJ2-5
V: TRBV6-1
size: -

CDR3: CSAIRGMSQPQHF
DNA: TGCAGTGCGATCAGGGGTATGAGTCAGCCCCAGCATTTT
D: -
J: TRBJ1-5
V: TRBV20-1
size: -

CDR3: CASSFFTQRTLAFF
DNA: TGTGCCAGCAGTTTTTTCACACAGCGAACTTTAGCTTTCTTT
D: -
J: TRBJ1-1
V: TRBV12-3/TRBV12-4
size: many

CDR3: CSAPDRQYSYNEQFF
DNA: TGCAGTGCTCCAGACAGGCAGTACTCCTACAATGAGCAGTTCTTC
D: -
J: TRBJ2-1
V: TRBV20-1
size: many

CDR3: CASSYSGQPQHF
DNA: TGTGCCAGCAGTTACTCCGGTCAGCCCCAGCATTTT
D: -
J: TRBJ1-5
V: TRBV6-2/TRBV6-3
size: many

CDR3: CASSGTGGNGELFF
DNA: TGTGCCAGCAGCGGGACAGGGGGCAACGGGGAGCTGTTTTTT
D: TRBD1
J: TRBJ2-2
V: TRBV9
size: -

CDR3: CAWSRRNSLNEQFF
DNA: TGTGCCTGGAGTCGTAGGAACAGCCTAAATGAGCAGTTCTTC
D: -
J: TRBJ2-1
V: TRBV30
size: many

CDR3: CASSLGASGSGETQYF
DNA: TGTGCCAGCAGCTTAGGGGCTAGCGGGAGTGGCGAGACCCAGTACTTC
D: TRBD2
J: TRBJ2-5
V: TRBV7-2
size: few

CDR3: CASSGKDRLMWETQYF
DNA: TGTGCCAGCAGCGGAAAGGACAGGTTAATGTGGGAGACCCAGTACTTC
D: TRBD1
J: TRBJ2-5
V: TRBV7-9
size: few

CDR3: CASSSIRDEQFF
DNA: TGTGCCAGCAGTTCGATACGTGATGAGCAGTTCTTC
D: -
J: TRBJ2-1
V: TRBV6-2/TRBV6-3
size: -

CDR3: CASSPRTLIQETQYF
DNA: TGTGCCAGCAGCCCCCGGACTTTGATCCAAGAGACCCAGTACTTC
D: -
J: TRBJ2-5
V: TRBV6-1
size: -

CDR3: CAWSGGRGTPSTYEQYF
DNA: TGTGCCTGGAGTGGGGGCAGGGGAACCCCGTCCACCTACGAGCAGTACTTC
D: -
J: TRBJ2-7
V: TRBV30
size: -

CDR3: CATGRTDTQYF
DNA: TGTGCCACGGGCCGCACAGATACGCAGTATTTT
D: -
J: TRBJ2-3
V: TRBV28
size: many

CDR3: CASSLGLAGLLTDTQYF
DNA: TGTGCCAGCAGTCTCGGACTAGCGGGCCTTCTCACAGATACGCAGTATTTT
D: TRBD2
J: TRBJ2-3
V: TRBV27
size: -

CDR3: CASSSGTGSLLGGYTF
DNA: TGTGCCAGCAGTTCCGGGACAGGCTCATTACTGGGTGGCTACACCTTC
D: TRBD1
J: TRBJ1-2
V: TRBV28
size: few

CDR3: CATSRGDRGAGANVLTF
DNA: TGTGCCACCAGCAGAGGGGACAGGGGCGCTGGGGCCAACGTCCTGACTTTC
D: TRBD1
J: TRBJ2-6
V: TRBV15
size: -

CDR3: CASSPEGPVNTEAFF
DNA: TGTGCCAGCAGCCCGGAGGGCCCAGTGAACACTGAAGCTTTCTTT
D: -
J: TRBJ1-1
V: TRBV3-1
size: few

CDR3: CASRNRGDNEQFF
DNA: TGTGCCAGCAGAAACAGGGGGGACAATGAGCAGTTCTTC
D: TRBD1
J: TRBJ2-1
V: TRBV6-1
size: many

CDR3: CSAQTGLAGIDEQFF
DNA: TGCAGTGCACAAACCGGACTAGCGGGAATCGATGAGCAGTTCTTC
D: TRBD2
J: TRBJ2-1
V: TRBV20-1
size: few

CDR3: CASSVYVGIIDNEQFF
DNA: TGTGCCAGCAGCGTATACGTGGGGATTATCGACAATGAGCAGTTCTTC
D: -
J: TRBJ2-1
V: TRBV9
size: few

CDR3: CASSAGGGNNEQFF
DNA: TGTGCCAGCAGCGCAGGGGGAGGGAACAATGAGCAGTTCTTC
D: -
J: TRBJ2-1
V: TRBV9
size: -

CDR3: CAFSPGIGTDTQYF
DNA: TGTGCCTTTTCCCCAGGGATAGGCACAGATACGCAGTATTTT
D: -
J: TRBJ2-3
V: TRBV30
size: many

CDR3: CAISPSGRANNEQFF
DNA: TGTGCCATCAGTCCGAGCGGGAGGGCCAATAATGAGCAGTTCTTC
D: TRBD2
J: TRBJ2-1
V: TRBV10-3
size: many

CDR3: CASSSSGEDTDTQYF
DNA: TGTGCCAGCAGCTCCTCGGGAGAGGATACAGATACGCAGTATTTT
D: -
J: TRBJ2-3
V: TRBV13
size: many